This TCR beta chain came from a study of blood T cells in healthy people across ages. Study summary: T cells yielded about one barcoded beta molecule per two cells through template switching. Points from the study as a whole: The lack of PBMC sorting stopped any conclusive naive versus antigen-experienced comparison. Possibly confounding the expanded clonotype changes was the fact that donor CMV status was unknown.

Turning to this clonotype: Its antigen remains unidentified.

Alongside a J-beta primer mix, a sample-barcoded 5' primer served in a second PCR lasting 7 to 11 cycles. MiXCR, applied by TCRdb to the 5' RACE reads, yields one record per CDR3 protein. The table lists about 1.1 million distinct CDR3 sequences, 30% to 40% of them singletons. Per sample, no less than 6 micrograms of total RNA were extracted. The CDR3 has 16 amino acids. Germline V gene sequence: CDR1 SEHNR, CDR2 FQNEAQ (reference sequence). Trimming stripped 4 bases from V and 10 bases from J, with 20 bases between. This sequence originates from a man between 18 and 29 years old in good health. The V and J genes are TRBV7-9 and TRBJ1-6, with D perhaps matching TRBD1 (5 bases). Sequenced input: blood. For the CDR3, the DNA is TGTGCCAGCAGCTCGACACACAGGTCGGAGGGGTCACCCCTCCACTTT. This encodes CASSSTHRSEGSPLHF. Supplemented by reference TRBV7-9 and TRBJ1-6, the full variable domain reads DTGVSQNPRHKITKRGQNVTFRCDPISEHNRLYWYRQTLGQGPEFLTYFQNEAQLEKSRLLSDRFSAERPKGSFSTLEIQRTEQGDSAMYLCASSSTHRSEGSPLHFGNGTRLTVT.